A single sample is the source of the 10 T cell receptor beta chains below, sequenced in a study of blood T cell repertoires in COVID-19. Assay used: immunoSEQ multiplex PCR; TCRdb lists only in-frame clones, some missing. The table records roughly 200,000 clones, nearly 90% of them present only once. The sequencing input was peripheral blood. Every receptor here comes from a man aged 60 to 69 with active or convalescent COVID-19.

This clone was seen just once. This sequence joins TRBV18 and TRBJ1-1, with D hard to call. The germline V gene has CDR1 KGHSH and CDR2 LQKENI. V lost 3 bases, J lost 1 base, and 12 bases lay in between. The length of the CDR3 is 15 residues. The chain's CDR3 is CASSPAAGANTEAFF. The CDR3 region has the DNA TGTGCCAGCTCACCGGCCGCGGGCGCGAACACTGAAGCTTTCTTT.

The chain joins TRBV9 to TRBJ1-5; 7 bases map to TRBD1. Germline trimming cut 3 bases from V and 5 bases from J; bases unmatched to any gene: 2. The CDR3 consists of 13 residues. Germline loops: CDR1 SGDLS, CDR2 YYNGEE. The chain's CDR3 is CASSAQGYQPQHF. The CDR3 DNA sequence: TGTGCCAGCAGCGCACAGGGGTATCAGCCCCAGCATTTT.

The J gene is TRBJ1-6, the V gene TRBV6-5; D unclear. This CDR3 contains 14 residues. Germline V gene data show CDR1 as MNHEY and CDR2 as SVGAGI. The V end lost 5 bases, the J end lost 10 bases, and 15 bases lay between the germline ends. The CDR3 DNA reads TGTGCCAGCAGTACGGGCCCTCGCGGGTCACCCCTCCACTTT. As protein: CASSTGPRGSPLHF.

The rearrangement uses TRBV10-3 and TRBJ1-1, with 8 bases lining up with TRBD1. Germline V gene lookup returns CDR1 ENHRY and CDR2 SYGVKD. This CDR3 is 15 amino acids long. With 4 bases clipped from V and 2 bases from J, the junction kept 6 bases outside the gene matches. The CDR3 reads CAISGQDRANTEAFF. The CDR3 DNA reads TGTGCCATCAGTGGCCAGGACAGGGCTAACACTGAAGCTTTCTTT.

This chain uses TRBV10-1 with TRBJ2-7; 10 bases line up with TRBD2. V shed 2 bases, J shed 4 bases, and the junction held 2 bases outside the gene matches. The CDR3 runs to 14 residues. Looked up from germline, CDR1 is WNHNN and CDR2 is SYGVQD (reference sequence). The CDR3 bases are TGCGCCAGCAGTGAGGCACTAGCGGGGTACGAGCAGTACTTC. It encodes CASSEALAGYEQYF.

CDR3 sequence reads: CASSLGTSKFNEQFF. The CDR3 DNA follows: TGTGCCAGCAGCCTCGGGACTAGTAAGTTCAATGAGCAGTTCTTC. This rearrangement joins TRBV7-2 to TRBJ2-1, with TRBD2 matching 8 bases. Germline trimming cut 5 bases from V and 6 bases from J; bases unmatched to any gene: 9. Per germline, CDR1 SGHTA and CDR2 FQGNSA. The CDR3 covers 15 residues.

The V gene is TRBV18, the J gene TRBJ2-5, with D hard to call. Germline lookup yields CDR1 KGHSH and CDR2 LQKENI. The CDR3 length is 15 residues. Trimming shortened V by 0 bases and J by 7 bases, and 15 bases separated the two germline ends. The CDR3 region is CASSPPFMELGTQYF. In DNA, the CDR3 is TGTGCCAGCTCACCACCGTTTATGGAGCTGGGGACCCAGTACTTC.

The chain joins TRBV5-1 to TRBJ2-5, with 11 bases fitting TRBD1. Unmatched junction bases numbered 3, after V lost 0 bases and J lost 5 bases. The germline V gene encodes CDR1 SGHRS and CDR2 YFSETQ. The CDR3 extends over 15 amino acids. The CDR3 DNA is TGCGCCAGCAGCTTGGGCTGGACAGGGGGCGAGACCCAGTACTTC. Amino acids: CASSLGWTGGETQYF.

The rearrangement links TRBV29-1 to TRBJ1-4; D uncertain. The CDR3 is made up of 12 amino acids. Germline V CDR1 and CDR2: SQVTM, ANQGSEA. Between the trimmed V and J ends, which lost 7 bases and 11 bases, there was a span of 17 bases. Written as DNA, the CDR3 is TGCAGCGCGTCAGCCACCCCCGGGAAACTGTTTTTT. Its translation is CSASATPGKLFF.

The V and J genes are TRBV24-1 and TRBJ1-1; D is possibly TRBD1 (5 bases). The CDR3 is 13 residues long. V was clipped by 11 bases and J by 4 bases, with 16 bases between them. The V gene's germline CDR1 is KGHDR and CDR2 SFDVKD. For the CDR3, the DNA is TGTGCCAGCGCCGGGACTGATGGCACTGAAGCTTTCTTT. Translating gives CASAGTDGTEAFF.